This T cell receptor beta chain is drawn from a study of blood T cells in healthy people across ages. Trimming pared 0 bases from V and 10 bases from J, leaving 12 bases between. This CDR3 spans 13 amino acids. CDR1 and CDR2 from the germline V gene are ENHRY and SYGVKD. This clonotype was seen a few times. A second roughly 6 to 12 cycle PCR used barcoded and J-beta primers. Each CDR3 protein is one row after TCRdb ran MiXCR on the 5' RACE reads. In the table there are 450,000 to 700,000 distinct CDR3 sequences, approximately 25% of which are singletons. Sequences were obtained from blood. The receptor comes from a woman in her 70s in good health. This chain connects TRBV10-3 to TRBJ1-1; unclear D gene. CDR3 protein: CAISESNSERAFF. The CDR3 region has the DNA TGTGCCATCAGTGAGTCTAACAGCGAGAGAGCTTTCTTT.